The next 6 T cell receptor beta chains were all read from a single sample in a study of blood T cell repertoires in COVID-19. Data came from immunoSEQ multiplex PCR; TCRdb stores just in-frame clones and leaves some out. This sample carries tens of thousands of clones, just over 90% of them seen once, and the ten largest clones take 4.5% to 5.5%. The material sequenced was peripheral blood. The receptors here all came from an older man with acute or convalescent COVID-19.

V and J are TRBV18 and TRBJ2-7; 10 bases are a match to TRBD1. CDR3 length equals 14 residues. J lost 4 bases, V lost 2 bases, and 2 bases had no gene match. The germline V gene encodes CDR1 KGHSH and CDR2 LQKENI. As DNA, the CDR3 is TGTGCCAGCTCACCAGGGACAGGGGTGTACGAGCAGTACTTC. It encodes CASSPGTGVYEQYF.

The J gene is TRBJ2-2, the V gene TRBV4-2; 9 bases fit TRBD2. Germline V CDR1 and CDR2: LGHNA, YNFKEQ. The CDR3 runs 15 residues. The trim removed 0 bases at V and 6 bases at J, leaving 2 bases unmatched. In DNA, the CDR3 is TGTGCCAGCAGCCAAGAAAGCGGGGGGTCCGGGGAGCTGTTTTTT. Translated, it gives CASSQESGGSGELFF.

This chain joins TRBV28 and TRBJ1-5, with a possible D match to TRBD1 (6 bases). V was pared by 1 base and J by 0 bases, with 13 bases between. The CDR3 length is 17 residues. Per the germline V gene, CDR1 is MDHEN and CDR2 is SYDVKM. For the CDR3, the DNA is TGTGCCAGCAGTTTATACGGCAGGGGAAATAGCAATCAGCCCCAGCATTTT. Translating gives CASSLYGRGNSNQPQHF.

The rearrangement joins TRBV19 to TRBJ2-1; D not certain. CDR1 is LNHDA and CDR2 is SQIVND in the germline V gene (reference sequence). V shed 5 bases and J shed 0 bases, with 17 bases lying between them. The length of the CDR3 is 17 residues. Written as DNA, the CDR3 is TGTGCCAGTAGTCACCCGACTTACGCAAGCTCCTACAATGAGCAGTTCTTC. This codes for CASSHPTYASSYNEQFF.

The J gene is TRBJ1-2, the V gene TRBV19, with 9 bases fitting TRBD1. V dropped 1 base and J dropped 8; count of bases not matched to a gene: 5. CDR1 LNHDA and CDR2 SQIVND come from the germline V gene (reference sequence). This CDR3 comprises 14 residues. The CDR3 protein is CASSIATGGRGYTF. The CDR3 DNA follows: TGTGCCAGTAGTATAGCCACAGGGGGCAGAGGCTACACCTTC.

CDR3 nucleotide sequence: TGTGCCAGCAGTTACCGGGACAGGGGGTTGGGAGAGCAGTACTTC. Translating it yields CASSYRDRGLGEQYF. The rearrangement uses TRBV6-2 or TRBV6-3 and TRBJ2-7; 11 bases line up with TRBD1. The CDR3 length is 15 residues. Germline CDR1 is MNHEY and CDR2 is SVGEGT. J lost 7 bases, V lost 2 bases, and 7 bases had no gene match.